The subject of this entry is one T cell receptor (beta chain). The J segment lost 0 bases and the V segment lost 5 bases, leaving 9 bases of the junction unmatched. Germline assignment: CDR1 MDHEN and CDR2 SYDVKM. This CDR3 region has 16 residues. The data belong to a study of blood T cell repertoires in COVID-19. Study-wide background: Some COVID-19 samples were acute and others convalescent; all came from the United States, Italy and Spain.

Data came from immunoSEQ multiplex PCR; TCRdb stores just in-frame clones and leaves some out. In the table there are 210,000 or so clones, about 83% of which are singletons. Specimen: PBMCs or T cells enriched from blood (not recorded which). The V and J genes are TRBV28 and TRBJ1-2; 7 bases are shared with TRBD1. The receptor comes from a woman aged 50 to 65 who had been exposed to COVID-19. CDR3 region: CASSTPLTGSNYGYTF. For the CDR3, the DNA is TGTGCCAGCAGTACCCCCTTGACAGGGTCTAACTATGGCTACACCTTC.